These T cell receptor beta chains were read from a single sample in a study of a mutant IDH1 vaccine in newly diagnosed glioma. The table came from immunoSEQ multiplex PCR; TCRdb's copy has only in-frame clones and leaves some out. The table lists tens of thousands of clones, less than 70% of them singletons. These TCRs' antigens remain unknown. Source: peripheral blood mononuclear cells (PBMCs), taken from a glioma patient whose treatment included an IDH1 peptide vaccine. Source of these receptors: a man aged 35 to 55 with glioma. Some clones in this sample may be carry-over from other donors' samples. Both conserved end residues are part of each CDR3. The order of the fields is J gene, D gene, V gene, clone size, CDR3 DNA, CDR3 protein. The D gene is left open where the match is weak. Clone size is stated in some rows and not others, as once, few, many or a class when expanded.

TRBJ2-3 - TRBV7-6 - TGTGCCAGCAGCCTATGGGCAGATACGCAGTATTTT CASSLWADTQYF
TRBJ2-5 TRBD1 TRBV5-1 - TGCGCCAGCAGGACAGGGGGTCAAGAGACCCAGTACTTC CASRTGGQETQYF
TRBJ1-5 - TRBV19 - TGTGCCAGTAGTGCAGAAGACTGGAGGAATCAGCCCCAGCATTTT CASSAEDWRNQPQHF
TRBJ1-3 - TRBV4-1 - TGCGCCAGCAGCCAAATCTTCATCGCTGGAAACACCATATATTTT CASSQIFIAGNTIYF
TRBJ2-7 - TRBV5-5 few TGTGCCAGCAGCCGACCCACGGGGGGCACCGAGCAGTACTTC CASSRPTGGTEQYF
TRBJ2-5 TRBD2 TRBV5-1 - TGCGCCAGCAGCCCCGGGGGGGGCAAAGAAGAGACCCAGTACTTC CASSPGGGKEETQYF
TRBJ2-1 TRBD2 TRBV29-1 - TGCAGCGTATACTCATCTAGCGGGGGGGCCGGTGAGCAGTTCTTC CSVYSSSGGAGEQFF
TRBJ1-1 - TRBV20-1 - TGCAGTGCTAGAGTCCAGGGGGAAGCTTTCTTT CSARVQGEAFF
TRBJ1-5 - TRBV18 - TGTGCCAGCTCGACCGGGTCCATTAGCAATCAGCCCCAGCATTTT CASSTGSISNQPQHF
TRBJ1-3 - TRBV13 - TGTGCCAGCAGCTTAGGAGGGGCCGGGACAGGAAACACCATATATTTT CASSLGGAGTGNTIYF
TRBJ1-2 - TRBV6-5 once TGTGCCAGCAGCCTAGACAGGTCTAACTATGGCTACACCTTC CASSLDRSNYGYTF
TRBJ2-2 - TRBV4-2 - TGTGCCAGCAGCCAAGAGACAGGTACCGGGGAGCTGTTTTTT CASSQETGTGELFF
TRBJ1-2 - TRBV27 - TGTGCCAGCAGTTTTAACGGGGATAATTATGGCTACACCTTC CASSFNGDNYGYTF
TRBJ2-3 - TRBV5-1 - TGCGCCAGCAGCTTGGTGCCAGGGCCAGATACGCAGTATTTT CASSLVPGPDTQYF
TRBJ1-6 - TRBV10-2 - TGCGCCAGCAGAACCGACGGAAATTCACCCCTCCACTTT CASRTDGNSPLHF
TRBJ2-3 - TRBV6-1 - TGTGCCAGCAGGGACCGAGGGTGGGGCACAGATACGCAGTATTTT CASRDRGWGTDTQYF
TRBJ2-1 TRBD2 TRBV6-6 - TGTGCCAGCAGCTCTACTAGCGGATCCTACAATGAGCAGTTCTTC CASSSTSGSYNEQFF
TRBJ2-5 TRBD2 TRBV9 - TGTGCCAGCAGCGTAGTGTCTAGCGGGGGGCCTTACCAAGAGACCCAGTACTTC CASSVVSSGGPYQETQYF
TRBJ1-1 - TRBV7-9 - TGTGCCAGCAGCTTACGGTCTGAATATGAAGCTTTCTTT CASSLRSEYEAFF
TRBJ2-7 - TRBV15 - TGTGCCACCAGCAGGGGGGTCGCGGGCTCCTACGAGCAGTACTTC CATSRGVAGSYEQYF
TRBJ2-5 - TRBV5-8 - TGTGCCAGCAGCTCTGGCCAGGGGCCTAGCTTACGGCAGACCCAGTACTTC CASSSGQGPSLRQTQYF
TRBJ2-7 TRBD1 TRBV19 - TGTGCCAGTAGCGGACAGGGCTACGAGCAGTACTTC CASSGQGYEQYF
TRBJ2-3 - TRBV29-1 - TGCAGCGTTGAGGCTAGCACAGATACGCAGTATTTT CSVEASTDTQYF
TRBJ1-4 TRBD1 TRBV2 - TGTGCCTCAACAGGGGGAAGCGCAACTAATGAAAAACTGTTTTTT CASTGGSATNEKLFF
TRBJ2-5 - TRBV7-9 - TGTGCCAGCAGCCGACCAGGGGCCGAGACCCAGTACTTC CASSRPGAETQYF
TRBJ1-1 - TRBV6-5 few TGTGCCAGCAGGACAACCTTTGAAGCTTTCTTT CASRTTFEAFF
TRBJ2-1 - TRBV29-1 - TGCAGCGCCGGGACGGGTGAGCAGTTCTTC CSAGTGEQFF
TRBJ2-7 - TRBV5-1 few TGCGCCAGCAGCTTGGTCGGGCCACCCCTGGAGCAGTACTTC CASSLVGPPLEQYF
TRBJ2-3 - TRBV5-1 - TGCGCCAGCAGCTTTAATAGCCCGGCCACAGATACGCAGTATTTT CASSFNSPATDTQYF
TRBJ2-7 - TRBV16 - TGTGCCAGCAGCCCCTCAGGGGCTGCCAGCTCCTACGAGCAGTACTTC CASSPSGAASSYEQYF
TRBJ1-5 TRBD1 TRBV2 - TGTGCCAGCAGTAGGGACAGGTTAAGCAATCAGCCCCAGCATTTT CASSRDRLSNQPQHF
TRBJ1-2 - TRBV7-8 - TGTGCCAGCAGCTTGCAAGAGCGGGAATCTGGCTACACCTTC CASSLQERESGYTF
TRBJ1-4 - TRBV6-1 once TGTGCCAGCTGTCCAATGAATGAAAAACTGTTTTTT CASCPMNEKLFF
TRBJ1-6 - TRBV2 few TGTGCCAGCAGTGAAGCGCTCCTTTGGACAGCCAGTAATTCACCCCTCCACTTT CASSEALLWTASNSPLHF
TRBJ1-3 - TRBV18 - TGTGCCAGCTCACCACTGCTCATGGCATCCGCCTCTGGAAACACCATATATTTT CASSPLLMASASGNTIYF
TRBJ1-5 - TRBV4-2 - TGTGCCAGCAGCCAAGCGACAGAGGGCAATCAGCCCCAGCATTTT CASSQATEGNQPQHF
TRBJ1-1 - TRBV27 - TGTGCCAGCAGTCCTGCTCGCAGAGGCTCTGAAGCTTTCTTT CASSPARRGSEAFF
TRBJ2-3 - TRBV2 - TGTGCCAGCAGTGAAGTTCCAGATACGCAGTATTTT CASSEVPDTQYF
TRBJ1-4 - TRBV7-9 - TGTGCCAGCAGCACCAGTACCGCCGAAAAACTGTTTTTT CASSTSTAEKLFF
TRBJ1-3 - TRBV5-1 - TGCGCCAGCAGGACCCTCTCTGGAAACACCATATATTTT CASRTLSGNTIYF
TRBJ1-4 - TRBV19 few TGTGCCAGCCGGGACGCAACTAATGAAAAACTGTTTTTT CASRDATNEKLFF
TRBJ2-3 TRBD2 TRBV5-4 - TGTGCCAGCAGCCCCCGGGGGGCAGATACGCAGTATTTT CASSPRGADTQYF
TRBJ2-1 TRBD2 TRBV29-1 - TGCAGCGTTGAAGAAGGTCTAGCGGGAGGCCCCTCCTACAATGAGCAGTTCTTC CSVEEGLAGGPSYNEQFF
TRBJ1-5 - TRBV6-1 - TGTGCCAGCAGTGAAATTATCGATCAGCCCCAGCATTTT CASSEIIDQPQHF
TRBJ2-5 - TRBV6-5 few TGTGCCAGCAGTAACGTTGGGACGGAGACCCAGTACTTC CASSNVGTETQYF
TRBJ2-2 TRBD2 TRBV7-9 - TGTGCCAGCAGCTTGAGCGGGGCCCCAGACGGGGAGCTGTTTTTT CASSLSGAPDGELFF